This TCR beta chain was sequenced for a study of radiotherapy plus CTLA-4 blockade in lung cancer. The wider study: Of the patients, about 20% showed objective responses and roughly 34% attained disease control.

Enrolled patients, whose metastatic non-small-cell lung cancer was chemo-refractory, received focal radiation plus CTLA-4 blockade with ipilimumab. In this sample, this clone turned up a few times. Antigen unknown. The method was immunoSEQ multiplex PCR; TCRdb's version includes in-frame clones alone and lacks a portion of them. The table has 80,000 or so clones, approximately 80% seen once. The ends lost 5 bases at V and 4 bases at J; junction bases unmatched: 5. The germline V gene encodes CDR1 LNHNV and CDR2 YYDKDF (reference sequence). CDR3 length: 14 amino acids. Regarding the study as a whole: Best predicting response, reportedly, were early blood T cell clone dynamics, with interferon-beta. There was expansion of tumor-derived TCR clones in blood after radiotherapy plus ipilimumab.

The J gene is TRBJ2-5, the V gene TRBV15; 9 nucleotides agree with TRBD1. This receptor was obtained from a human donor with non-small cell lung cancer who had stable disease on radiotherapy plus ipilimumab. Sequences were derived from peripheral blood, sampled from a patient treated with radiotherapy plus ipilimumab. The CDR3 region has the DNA TGTGCCACCAGCGTCCGGGACAGGGCAGAGACCCAGTACTTC. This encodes CATSVRDRAETQYF.